The 8 T cell receptor beta chains below come from one sample, sequenced in a study of T cell responses to AZD1222 COVID-19 vaccine. Only in-frame clones appear in the TCRdb table, and some are missing; sequencing was by immunoSEQ multiplex PCR. The sample gives tens of thousands of clones, 70% to 90% of which show up once; 10% to 15% is in the top ten. Here the sequenced sample was peripheral blood, taken on day 0 of AZD1222 vaccination. The receptors were gathered from an adult in good health.

The rearrangement links TRBV3-1 (or the pseudogene TRBV3-2) to TRBJ2-5; 12 nucleotides align to TRBD2. The germline gives CDR1 LGHDT, CDR2 YNNKEL (reference sequence). This CDR3 has 17 amino acids. V trimming: 0 bases; J trimming: 4 bases; junction bases outside the gene matches: 6. CDR3 region: CASSQDRLAGGRETQYF. The CDR3 DNA follows: TGTGCCAGCAGCCAAGATCGCCTAGCGGGGGGGCGAGAGACCCAGTACTTC.

This clone is labeled large (0.1 to 1%). The rearrangement uses TRBV7-9 and TRBJ2-7, with D hard to call. CDR3 length: 14 amino acids. The germline V and J ends were trimmed by 5 bases and 10 bases, with 21 bases remaining between them. Germline V lookup: CDR1 SEHNR, CDR2 FQNEAQ (reference sequence). The CDR3 DNA reads TGTGCCAGCAGCAACACCACCGGCCACCGGGCCCAGTACTTC. This translates into CASSNTTGHRAQYF.

CDR3 nucleotides: TGTGCCATCAGTGGACAGTTCGGGGTCTCTGGAAACACCATATATTTT. It yields the protein CAISGQFGVSGNTIYF. The chain has TRBV10-3 and TRBJ1-3; D possibly corresponds to TRBD1 (5 bases). This CDR3 is 16 amino acids long. V lost 4 bases and J lost 0, with 13 bases in between. Germline CDR1 reads ENHRY; CDR2 reads SYGVKD.

This clone was seen only a few times. The rearrangement links TRBV6-5 to TRBJ1-6, with D maybe TRBD1 (5 bases). This CDR3 comprises 15 residues. V gave up 5 bases and J gave up 4 bases, with 12 bases separating them. Germline V CDR1 and CDR2: MNHEY, SVGAGI. CDR3 nucleotides: TGTGCCAGCAGTAATCCGGACATATATAATTCACCCCTCCACTTT. It codes for CASSNPDIYNSPLHF.

The V call is TRBV5-5, the J call TRBJ1-5, with D uncertain. The V gene lost 1 base and the J gene lost 0 bases, with 14 bases spanning the gap. Germline CDR1 reads SGHKS; CDR2 reads YYEKEE (reference sequence). The CDR3 loop spans 17 amino acids. The DNA for the CDR3 is TGTGCCAGCAGCTTGTCGCCGGGCAGGCCTAGCAATCAGCCCCAGCATTTT. The encoded protein is CASSLSPGRPSNQPQHF.

The rearrangement links TRBV13 to TRBJ1-4; D call uncertain. The CDR3 is 14 residues long. Germline lookup yields CDR1 PRHDT and CDR2 FYEKMQ (reference sequence). V lost 4 bases to trimming and J lost 7 bases, with 13 bases between them. The CDR3 region has the DNA TGTGCCAGCAGCTCAGTCGGCGGGAGTGAAAAACTGTTTTTT. It encodes CASSSVGGSEKLFF.

The chain combines TRBV9 with TRBJ2-1, with 13 positions matching TRBD2. The CDR3 has 16 amino acids. Germline trimming cut 6 bases from V and 9 bases from J; bases unmatched to any gene: 12. Germline V lookup: CDR1 SGDLS, CDR2 YYNGEE. The CDR3: CASTQTGLAGVGEQFF. The CDR3, as DNA: TGTGCCAGCACCCAGACCGGACTAGCGGGGGTAGGTGAGCAGTTCTTC.

As to this clone: Within the sample, other DNA sequences also encode this same CDR3. The chain joins TRBV2 to TRBJ1-5; possibly TRBD1 for D (5 bases). The germline CDR1 and CDR2 sequences are SNHLY and FYNNEI. The CDR3 length is 13 residues. V was cut by 6 bases and J by 1 base, with 7 bases left in between. CDR3 protein: CASRGDSNQPQHF. In nucleotides, the CDR3 is TGTGCCAGCAGGGGGGACAGCAATCAGCCCCAGCATTTT.